This T cell receptor (beta chain) was sequenced for a study of blood T cell repertoires in COVID-19. Study-level information: Both acute and convalescent COVID-19 samples were obtained from the United States, Italy and Spain. The analysed material was cDNA or gDNA that came from T cells, B-cell-depleted T cells, or PBMCs.

In the study's own analysis: Counts of nucleated cells, estimated from reference gene primer amplification, were obtained. This table comes from immunoSEQ multiplex PCR, and its TCRdb copy is limited to in-frame clones, with some not included. V, J and clone size derive from that table, while D and trimming were established from the DNA sequence. The sample contains roughly 70,000 clones, around 75% of which appear only once. The CDR3 totals 16 residues. Looked up from germline, CDR1 is SGHAT and CDR2 is FQNNGV. Trimming shortened V by 5 bases and J by 4 bases, and 18 bases separated the two germline ends.

Sequencing was done on a sample of peripheral blood. The V gene is TRBV11-2, the J gene TRBJ2-1; perhaps TRBD2 as D (6 bases). The sequence was collected from a man between 65 and 80 years old with acute or convalescent COVID-19. Written as DNA, the CDR3 is TGTGCCAGCAGCGCCCGTTTAGGGGAGGCTTACAATGAGCAGTTCTTC. It codes for CASSARLGEAYNEQFF.